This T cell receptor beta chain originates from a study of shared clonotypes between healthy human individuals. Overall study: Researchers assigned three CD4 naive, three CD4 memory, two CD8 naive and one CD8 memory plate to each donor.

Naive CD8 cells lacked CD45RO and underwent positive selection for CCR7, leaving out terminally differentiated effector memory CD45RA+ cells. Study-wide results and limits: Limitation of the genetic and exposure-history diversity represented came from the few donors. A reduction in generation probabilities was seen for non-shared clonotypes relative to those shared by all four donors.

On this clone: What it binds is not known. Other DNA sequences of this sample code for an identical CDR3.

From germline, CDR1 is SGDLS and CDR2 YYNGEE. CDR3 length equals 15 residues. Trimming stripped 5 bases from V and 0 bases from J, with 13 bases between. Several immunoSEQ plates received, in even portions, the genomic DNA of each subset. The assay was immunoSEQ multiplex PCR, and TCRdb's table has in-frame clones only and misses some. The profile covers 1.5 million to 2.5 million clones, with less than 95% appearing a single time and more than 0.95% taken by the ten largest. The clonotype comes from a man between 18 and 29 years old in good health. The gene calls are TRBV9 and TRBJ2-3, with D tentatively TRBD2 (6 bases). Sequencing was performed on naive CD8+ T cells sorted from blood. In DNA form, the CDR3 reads TGTGCCAGCAGTCCGACGGGGACTAGCACAGATACGCAGTATTTT. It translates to CASSPTGTSTDTQYF.